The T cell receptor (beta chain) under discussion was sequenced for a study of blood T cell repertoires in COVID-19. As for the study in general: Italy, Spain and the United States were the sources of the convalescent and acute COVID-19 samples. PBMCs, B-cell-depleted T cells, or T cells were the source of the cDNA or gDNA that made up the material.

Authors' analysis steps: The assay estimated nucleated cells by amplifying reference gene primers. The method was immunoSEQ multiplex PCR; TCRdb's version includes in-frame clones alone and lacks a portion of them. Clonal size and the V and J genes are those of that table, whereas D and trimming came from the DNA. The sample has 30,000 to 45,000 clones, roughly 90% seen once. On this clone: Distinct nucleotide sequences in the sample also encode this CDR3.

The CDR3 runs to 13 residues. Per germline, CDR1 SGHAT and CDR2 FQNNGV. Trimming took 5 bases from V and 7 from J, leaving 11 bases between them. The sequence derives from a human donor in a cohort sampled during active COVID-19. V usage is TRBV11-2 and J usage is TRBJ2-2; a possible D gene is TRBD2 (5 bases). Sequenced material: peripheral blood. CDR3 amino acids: CASSLFGSGELFF. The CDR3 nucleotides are TGTGCCAGCAGCCTGTTTGGGAGCGGGGAGCTGTTTTTT. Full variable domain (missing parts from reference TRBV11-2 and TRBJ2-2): EAGVAQSPRYKIIEKRQSVAFWCNPISGHATLYWYQQILGQGPKLLIQFQNNGVVDDSQLPKDRFSAERLKGVDSTLKIQPAKLEDSAVYLCASSLFGSGELFFGEGSRLTVL.